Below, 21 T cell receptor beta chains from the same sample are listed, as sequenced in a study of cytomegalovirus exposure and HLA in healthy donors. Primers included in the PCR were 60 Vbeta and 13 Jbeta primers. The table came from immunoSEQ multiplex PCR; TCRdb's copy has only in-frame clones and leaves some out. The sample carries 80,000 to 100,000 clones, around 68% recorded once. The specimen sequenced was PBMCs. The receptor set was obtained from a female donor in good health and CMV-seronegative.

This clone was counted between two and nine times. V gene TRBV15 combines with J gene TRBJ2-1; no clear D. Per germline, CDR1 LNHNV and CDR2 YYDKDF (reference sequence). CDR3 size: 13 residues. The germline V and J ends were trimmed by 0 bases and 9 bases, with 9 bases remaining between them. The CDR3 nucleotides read TGTGCCACCAGCAGAGATCTTATCCCTGAGCAGTTCTTC. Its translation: CATSRDLIPEQFF.

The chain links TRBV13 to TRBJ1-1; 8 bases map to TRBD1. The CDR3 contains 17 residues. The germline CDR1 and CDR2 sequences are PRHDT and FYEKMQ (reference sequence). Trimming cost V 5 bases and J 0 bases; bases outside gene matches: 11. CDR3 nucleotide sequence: TGTGCCAGCAGCCCCGTTGTCGGGACAGGTATGAACACTGAAGCTTTCTTT. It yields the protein CASSPVVGTGMNTEAFF.

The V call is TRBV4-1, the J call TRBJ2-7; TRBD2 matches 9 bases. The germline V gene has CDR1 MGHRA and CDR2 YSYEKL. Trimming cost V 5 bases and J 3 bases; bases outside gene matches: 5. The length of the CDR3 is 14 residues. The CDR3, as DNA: TGCGCCAGCAGCTTTCGACTAGCGGTCTACGAGCAGTACTTC. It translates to CASSFRLAVYEQYF.

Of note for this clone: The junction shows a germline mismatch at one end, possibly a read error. The CDR3 spells CSSTSGYTEAFF. In nucleotides, the CDR3 is TGTTCCAGCACTTCAGGGTACACTGAAGCTTTCTTT. The chain combines TRBV7-9 with TRBJ1-1; maybe TRBD1 (5 bases). Per the germline V gene, CDR1 is SEHNR and CDR2 is FQNEAQ (reference sequence). The CDR3 consists of 12 residues. Combining the CDR3 with reference TRBV7-9 and TRBJ1-1 gives the whole variable domain DTGVSQNPRHKITKRGQNVTFRCDPISEHNRLYWYRQTLGQGPEFLTYFQNEAQLEKSRLLSDRFSAERPKGSFSTLEIQRTEQGDSAMYLCSSTSGYTEAFFGQGTRLTVV.

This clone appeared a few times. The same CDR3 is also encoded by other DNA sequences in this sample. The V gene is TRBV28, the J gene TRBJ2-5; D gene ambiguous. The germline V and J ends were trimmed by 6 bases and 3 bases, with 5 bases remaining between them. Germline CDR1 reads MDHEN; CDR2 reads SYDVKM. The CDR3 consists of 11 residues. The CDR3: CASRAEETQYF. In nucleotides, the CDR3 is TGTGCCAGCAGGGCAGAAGAGACCCAGTACTTC. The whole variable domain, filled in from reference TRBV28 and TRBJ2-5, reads DVKVTQSSRYLVKRTGEKVFLECVQDMDHENMFWYRQDPGLGLRLIYFSYDVKMKEKGDIPEGYSVSREKKERFSLILESASTNQTSMYLCASRAEETQYFGPGTRLLVL.

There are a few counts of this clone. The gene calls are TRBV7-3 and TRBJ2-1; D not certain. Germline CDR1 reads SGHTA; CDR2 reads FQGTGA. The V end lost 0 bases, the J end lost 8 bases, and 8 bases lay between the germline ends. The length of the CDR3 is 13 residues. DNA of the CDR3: TGTGCCAGCAGCTTAACAAAAGAGGATGAGCAGTTCTTC. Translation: CASSLTKEDEQFF.

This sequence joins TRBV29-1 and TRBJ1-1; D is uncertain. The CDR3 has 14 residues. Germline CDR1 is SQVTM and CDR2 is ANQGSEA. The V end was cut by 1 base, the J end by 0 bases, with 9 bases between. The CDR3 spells CSVEVVQVNTEAFF. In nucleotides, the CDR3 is TGCAGCGTTGAAGTGGTCCAGGTGAACACTGAAGCTTTCTTT. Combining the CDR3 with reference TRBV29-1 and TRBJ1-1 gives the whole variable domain SAVISQKPSRDICQRGTSLTIQCQVDSQVTMMFWYRQQPGQSLTLIATANQGSEATYESGFVIDKFPISRPNLTFSTLTVSNMSPEDSSIYLCSVEVVQVNTEAFFGQGTRLTVV.

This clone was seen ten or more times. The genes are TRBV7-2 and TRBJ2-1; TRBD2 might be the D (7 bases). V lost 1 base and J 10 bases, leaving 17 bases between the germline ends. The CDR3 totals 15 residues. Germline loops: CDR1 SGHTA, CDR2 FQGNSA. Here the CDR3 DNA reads TGTGCCAGCAGCTTAGAAGGGGGAGGGCCTTGGGAGCAGTTCTTC. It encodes CASSLEGGGPWEQFF.

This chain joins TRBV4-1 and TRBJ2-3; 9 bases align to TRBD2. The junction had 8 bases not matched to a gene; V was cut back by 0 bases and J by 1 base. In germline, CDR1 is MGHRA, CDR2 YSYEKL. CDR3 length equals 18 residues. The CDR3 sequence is CASSQDPVAGARTDTQYF. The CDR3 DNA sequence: TGCGCCAGCAGCCAAGATCCGGTAGCGGGGGCGCGCACAGATACGCAGTATTTT.

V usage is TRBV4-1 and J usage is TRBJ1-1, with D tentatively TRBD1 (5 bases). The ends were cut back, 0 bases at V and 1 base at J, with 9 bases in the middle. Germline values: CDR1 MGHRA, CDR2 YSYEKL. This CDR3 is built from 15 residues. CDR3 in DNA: TGCGCCAGCAGCCAAGAGGGGCGTAAGAACACTGAAGCTTTCTTT. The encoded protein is CASSQEGRKNTEAFF.

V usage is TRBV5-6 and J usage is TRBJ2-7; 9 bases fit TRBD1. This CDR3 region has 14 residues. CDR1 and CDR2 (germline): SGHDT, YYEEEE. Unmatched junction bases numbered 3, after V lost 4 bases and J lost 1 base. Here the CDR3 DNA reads TGTGCCAGCAGCCCCGGGACAGGGTCCTACGAGCAGTACTTC. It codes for CASSPGTGSYEQYF.

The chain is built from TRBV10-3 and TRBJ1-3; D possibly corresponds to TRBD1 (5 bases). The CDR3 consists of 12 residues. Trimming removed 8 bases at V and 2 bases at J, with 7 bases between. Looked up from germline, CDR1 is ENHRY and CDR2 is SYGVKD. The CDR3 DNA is TGTGCCATCCGACAGACTGGAAACACCATATATTTT. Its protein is CAIRQTGNTIYF.

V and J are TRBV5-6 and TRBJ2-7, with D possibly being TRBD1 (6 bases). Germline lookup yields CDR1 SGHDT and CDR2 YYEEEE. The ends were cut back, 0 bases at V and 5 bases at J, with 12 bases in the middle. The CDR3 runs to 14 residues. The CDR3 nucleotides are TGTGCCAGCAGCTTGGGTGGGGACACGGACGAGCAGTACTTC. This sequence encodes CASSLGGDTDEQYF.

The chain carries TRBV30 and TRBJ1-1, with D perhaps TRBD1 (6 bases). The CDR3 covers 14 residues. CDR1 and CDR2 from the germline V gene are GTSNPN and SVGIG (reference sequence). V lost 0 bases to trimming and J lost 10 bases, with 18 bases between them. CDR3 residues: CAWSVPAQGRGAFF. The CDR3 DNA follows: TGTGCCTGGAGTGTACCGGCCCAGGGGAGAGGAGCTTTCTTT. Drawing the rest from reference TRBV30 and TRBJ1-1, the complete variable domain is SQTIHQWPATLVQPVGSPLSLECTVEGTSNPNLYWYRQAAGRGLQLLFYSVGIGQISSEVPQNLSASRPQDRQFILSSKKLLLSDSGFYLCAWSVPAQGRGAFFGQGTRLTVV.

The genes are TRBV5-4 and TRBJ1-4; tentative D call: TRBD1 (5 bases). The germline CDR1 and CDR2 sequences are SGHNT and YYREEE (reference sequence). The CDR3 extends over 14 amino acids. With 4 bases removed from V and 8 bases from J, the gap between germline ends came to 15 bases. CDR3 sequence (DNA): TGTGCCAGCAGCGCTACAGGATTCTCCGAAAAACTGTTTTTT. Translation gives CASSATGFSEKLFF.

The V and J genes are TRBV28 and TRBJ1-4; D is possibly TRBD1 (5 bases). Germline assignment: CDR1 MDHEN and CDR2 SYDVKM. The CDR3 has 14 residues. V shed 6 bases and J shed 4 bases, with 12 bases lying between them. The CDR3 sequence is CASSPRQFNEKLFF. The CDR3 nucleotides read TGTGCCAGCAGCCCCCGACAGTTTAATGAAAAACTGTTTTTT. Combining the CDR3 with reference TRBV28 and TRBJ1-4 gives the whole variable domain DVKVTQSSRYLVKRTGEKVFLECVQDMDHENMFWYRQDPGLGLRLIYFSYDVKMKEKGDIPEGYSVSREKKERFSLILESASTNQTSMYLCASSPRQFNEKLFFGSGTQLSVL.

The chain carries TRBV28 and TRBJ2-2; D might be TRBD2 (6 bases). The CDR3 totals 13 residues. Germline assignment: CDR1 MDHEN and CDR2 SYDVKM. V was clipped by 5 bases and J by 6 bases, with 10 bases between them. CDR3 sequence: CASSETSSGELFF. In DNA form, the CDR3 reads TGTGCCAGCAGTGAGACTAGTTCCGGGGAGCTGTTTTTT.

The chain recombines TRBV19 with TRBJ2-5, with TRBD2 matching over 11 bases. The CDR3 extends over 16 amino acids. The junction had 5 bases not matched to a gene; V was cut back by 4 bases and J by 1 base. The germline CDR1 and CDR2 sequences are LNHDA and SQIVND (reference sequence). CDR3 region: CASSTPGLAAQETQYF. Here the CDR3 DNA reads TGTGCCAGTAGTACACCGGGACTAGCGGCCCAAGAGACCCAGTACTTC.

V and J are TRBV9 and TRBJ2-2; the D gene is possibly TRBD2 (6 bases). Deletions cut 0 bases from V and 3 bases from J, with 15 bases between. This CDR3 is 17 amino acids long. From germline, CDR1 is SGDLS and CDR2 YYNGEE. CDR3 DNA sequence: TGTGCCAGCAGCGTAGTGGGGGGAGTTATGGACACCGGGGAGCTGTTTTTT. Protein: CASSVVGGVMDTGELFF.

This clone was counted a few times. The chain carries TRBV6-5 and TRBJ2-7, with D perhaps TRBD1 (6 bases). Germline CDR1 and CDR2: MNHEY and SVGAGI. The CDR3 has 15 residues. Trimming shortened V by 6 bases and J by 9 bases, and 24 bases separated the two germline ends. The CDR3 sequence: CASRPTRTATTRQYF. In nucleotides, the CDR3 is TGTGCCAGCAGGCCAACCCGGACAGCAACGACGAGGCAGTACTTC.

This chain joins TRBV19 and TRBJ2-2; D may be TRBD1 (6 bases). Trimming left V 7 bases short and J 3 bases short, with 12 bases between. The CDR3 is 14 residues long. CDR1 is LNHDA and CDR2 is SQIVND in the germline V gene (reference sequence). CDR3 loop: CASTPQGYTGELFF. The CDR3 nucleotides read TGTGCCAGTACCCCCCAGGGGTACACCGGGGAGCTGTTTTTT.